Below, 3 T cell receptor beta chains from the same sample are listed, as sequenced in a study of identical twins. Via MiXCR, TCRdb re-called the 5' RACE reads, giving one row per CDR3 protein. Of a few hundred thousand distinct CDR3 sequences listed, nearly 10% are singletons. This sample also belongs to another study, concerning yellow fever vaccine responses in identical twins.

Material for sequencing was PBMCs. Receptors originate from a woman aged 18 to 35 in good health.

This clonotype was seen more than once but under ten times. The chain employs TRBV5-1 and TRBJ2-1; D unclear. CDR1 SGHRS and CDR2 YFSETQ come from the germline V gene. Trimming removed 3 bases at V and 6 bases at J, with 19 bases between. This CDR3 region has 16 residues. The CDR3 loop reads CASSSPGPAPSNEQFF. As DNA, the CDR3 is TGCGCCAGCAGCTCCCCCGGGCCGGCACCGTCCAATGAGCAGTTCTTC.

V gene TRBV18 combines with J gene TRBJ1-1; a weak D match, TRBD1 (5 bases). V was cut by 3 bases and J by 4 bases, with 9 bases left in between. Germline V gene data show CDR1 as KGHSH and CDR2 as LQKENI. The CDR3 length is 13 residues. The CDR3 region is CASSPQGTTEAFF. CDR3 DNA sequence: TGTGCCAGCTCACCCCAGGGTACCACTGAAGCTTTCTTT.

V and J are TRBV20-1 and TRBJ2-7; TRBD1 matches 7 bases. The CDR3 loop spans 14 amino acids. Per the germline V gene, CDR1 is DFQATT and CDR2 is SNEGSKA (reference sequence). The V gene end was trimmed by 1 base and the J gene end by 7 bases; junction bases not matched to a gene: 10. The CDR3 loop is CSARAAGGIGEQYF. DNA of the CDR3: TGCAGTGCTAGAGCGGCAGGGGGTATAGGGGAGCAGTACTTC.